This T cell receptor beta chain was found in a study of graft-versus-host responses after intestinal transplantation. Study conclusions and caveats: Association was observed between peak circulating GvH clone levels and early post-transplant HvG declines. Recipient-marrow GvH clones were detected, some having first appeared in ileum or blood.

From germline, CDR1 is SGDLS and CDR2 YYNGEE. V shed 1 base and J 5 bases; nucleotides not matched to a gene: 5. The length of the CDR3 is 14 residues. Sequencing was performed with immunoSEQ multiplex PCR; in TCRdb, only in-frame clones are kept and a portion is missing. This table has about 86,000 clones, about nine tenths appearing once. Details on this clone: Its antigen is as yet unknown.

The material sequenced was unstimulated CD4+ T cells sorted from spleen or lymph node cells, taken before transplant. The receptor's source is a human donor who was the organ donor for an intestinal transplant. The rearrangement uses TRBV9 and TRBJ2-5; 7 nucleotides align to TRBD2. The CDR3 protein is CASSVMPGGETQYF. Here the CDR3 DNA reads TGTGCCAGCAGCGTAATGCCGGGAGGCGAGACCCAGTACTTC.